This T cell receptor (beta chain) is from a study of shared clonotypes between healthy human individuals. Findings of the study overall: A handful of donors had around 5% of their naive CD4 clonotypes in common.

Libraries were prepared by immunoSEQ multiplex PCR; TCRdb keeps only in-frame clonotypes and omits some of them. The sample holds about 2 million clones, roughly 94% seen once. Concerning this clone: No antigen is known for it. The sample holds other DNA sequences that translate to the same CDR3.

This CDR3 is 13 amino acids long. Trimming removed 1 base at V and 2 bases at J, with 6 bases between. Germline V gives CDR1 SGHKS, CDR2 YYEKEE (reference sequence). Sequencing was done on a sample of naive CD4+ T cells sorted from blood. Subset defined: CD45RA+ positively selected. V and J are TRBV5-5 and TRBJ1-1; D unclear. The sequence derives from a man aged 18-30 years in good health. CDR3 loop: CASSLWGNTEAFF. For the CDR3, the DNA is TGTGCCAGCAGCTTGTGGGGAAACACTGAAGCTTTCTTT.